Listed below are T cell receptor beta chains from one sample, sequenced in a study of early T cells in non-severe SARS-CoV-2 infection. TCRdb re-analysed the 5' RACE reads in MiXCR, keeping a single row per CDR3 protein. The data show approximately 23,000 distinct CDR3 sequences, approximately 4% seen once. The sequenced material came from whole blood. All receptors come from an adult who was a healthcare worker with PCR-confirmed SARS-CoV-2 infection or an uninfected control (not recorded which). Both conserved end residues are part of each CDR3. D genes are given only for firm matches. Clone sizes are given selectively: once, few, many, or a class where the clone is expanded.

abundance	v_gene	j_gene	d_gene	CDR3aa	CDR3nt
NA	TRBV13	TRBJ1-2	TRBD1	CASSLGQGRAYGYTF	TGTGCCAGCAGCTTAGGACAGGGGCGGGCCTATGGCTACACCTTC
many	TRBV15	TRBJ1-2	NA	CATSRDGWGSSEYGYTF	TGTGCCACCAGCAGAGATGGATGGGGGTCGTCCGAGTATGGCTACACCTTC
medium-sized	TRBV20-1	TRBJ2-5	NA	CSARLVGTQYF	TGCAGTGCTAGACTAGTGGGGACCCAGTACTTC
many	TRBV18	TRBJ1-3	TRBD1	CASSPRLTGVAGNTIYF	TGTGCCAGCTCACCACGCCTGACAGGGGTCGCTGGAAACACCATATATTTT
NA	TRBV10-3	TRBJ2-6	TRBD1	CATPAPPDRAGANVLTF	TGTGCCACCCCGGCTCCCCCGGACAGGGCTGGGGCCAACGTCCTGACTTTC
many	TRBV10-3	TRBJ2-3	NA	CATQQGSSTDTQYF	TGTGCCACCCAACAGGGTTCGAGCACAGATACGCAGTATTTT
many	TRBV19	TRBJ1-3	NA	CASRPQGPSSGNTIYF	TGTGCCAGTAGACCCCAGGGCCCCAGCTCTGGAAACACCATATATTTT
few	TRBV11-2	TRBJ2-1	NA	CASSLDVVVVKQFF	TGTGCCAGCAGCTTAGATGTAGTCGTAGTAAAGCAGTTCTTC
many	TRBV2	TRBJ1-1	NA	CASSENGPLGEAFF	TGTGCCAGCAGTGAAAACGGCCCCCTTGGTGAAGCTTTCTTT
many	TRBV3-1	TRBJ2-1	NA	CASSATHWRGDEQFF	TGTGCCAGCAGCGCAACTCATTGGAGAGGCGATGAGCAGTTCTTC
many	TRBV7-9	TRBJ2-1	NA	CASSSRQVVVYNEQFF	TGTGCCAGCAGCTCTCGACAGGTTGTGGTCTACAATGAGCAGTTCTTC
medium-sized	TRBV6-5	TRBJ2-5	NA	CASSYKLTAPGETQYF	TGTGCCAGCAGCTACAAATTGACAGCACCCGGGGAGACCCAGTACTTC
many	TRBV19	TRBJ1-5	TRBD1	CAIGFTGGAGINQPQHF	TGTGCCATCGGGTTTACAGGGGGCGCAGGGATTAATCAGCCCCAGCATTTT
NA	TRBV7-6	TRBJ2-2	NA	CASSLKIAGPGELFF	TGTGCCAGCAGCTTAAAAATAGCTGGTCCCGGGGAGCTGTTTTTT
many	TRBV7-6	TRBJ2-3	NA	CASSRLGTDTQYF	TGTGCCAGCAGCCGACTGGGGACAGATACGCAGTATTTT
many	TRBV20-1	TRBJ2-5	NA	CSARASPASETQYF	TGCAGTGCTAGGGCATCTCCAGCGTCAGAGACCCAGTACTTC
NA	TRBV11-2	TRBJ2-7	NA	CASSSTAEQYF	TGTGCCAGCAGCTCGACAGCCGAGCAGTACTTC
medium-sized	TRBV7-6	TRBJ1-1	TRBD1	CASSMGQGVGNTEAFF	TGTGCCAGCAGTATGGGACAGGGGGTTGGGAACACTGAAGCTTTCTTT
many	TRBV6-2/TRBV6-3	TRBJ2-1	TRBD2	CASMREWYNEQFF	TGTGCCAGCATGCGGGAGTGGTACAATGAGCAGTTCTTC
large	TRBV5-5	TRBJ2-7	NA	CASMEGNEQYF	TGTGCCAGCATGGAGGGGAACGAGCAGTACTTC
NA	TRBV4-2	TRBJ1-5	NA	CASSQDEGTSQPQHF	TGTGCCAGCAGCCAAGACGAGGGGACTTCTCAGCCCCAGCATTTT
many	TRBV11-2	TRBJ2-2	NA	CASSQTGELFF	TGTGCCAGCAGCCAAACCGGGGAGCTGTTTTTT
few	TRBV10-3	TRBJ2-3	TRBD1	CAISARTGGSDTQYF	TGTGCCATCAGTGCTAGGACAGGGGGATCGGATACGCAGTATTTT
many	TRBV7-8	TRBJ1-2	NA	CASSLEGVLPTHGYTF	TGTGCCAGCAGCTTAGAGGGCGTATTACCCACGCATGGCTACACCTTC
many	TRBV3-1	TRBJ2-1	NA	CASKRDDMGAEQFF	TGTGCCAGCAAACGGGACGACATGGGGGCAGAGCAGTTCTTC
many	TRBV28	TRBJ1-5	NA	CASSRTPVLKGNQPQHF	TGTGCCAGCAGCCGGACCCCCGTTTTGAAGGGCAATCAGCCCCAGCATTTT
many	TRBV5-1	TRBJ2-5	TRBD1	CASRRIPGTGGQETQYF	TGCGCCAGCAGGCGAATCCCCGGGACAGGGGGACAAGAGACCCAGTACTTC
NA	TRBV28	TRBJ1-5	TRBD1	CASSDRGHQPQHF	TGTGCCAGCAGTGACAGGGGCCATCAGCCCCAGCATTTT
NA	TRBV28	TRBJ1-2	TRBD1	CASSVPRQGSNPSFNYGYTF	TGTGCCAGCAGTGTACCTAGACAGGGTTCGAATCCTTCCTTTAACTATGGCTACACCTTC
few	TRBV29-1	TRBJ2-7	NA	CSVGGRSTTYEQYF	TGCAGCGTTGGTGGGAGGAGTACTACCTACGAGCAGTACTTC
NA	TRBV7-9	TRBJ2-1	TRBD2	CASSPGTSGQGQFF	TGTGCCAGCAGCCCAGGGACTAGCGGGCAAGGACAGTTCTTC
NA	TRBV11-2	TRBJ2-7	TRBD2	CASRSPGLAGPYEQYF	TGTGCCAGCAGATCACCGGGACTAGCGGGACCCTACGAGCAGTACTTC
many	TRBV5-1	TRBJ1-1	NA	CASRDQGNTEAFF	TGCGCCAGCAGAGACCAGGGGAACACTGAAGCTTTCTTT
medium-sized	TRBV2	TRBJ2-7	NA	CASSEPGAAYEQYF	TGTGCCAGCAGTGAACCGGGGGCCGCCTACGAGCAGTACTTC
many	TRBV11-2	TRBJ2-1	TRBD1	CASSSWTGSSYNEQFF	TGTGCCAGCAGTTCTTGGACAGGGTCGTCCTACAATGAGCAGTTCTTC
many	TRBV11-1	TRBJ2-5	NA	CASSATLGETQYF	TGTGCCAGCAGCGCGACTCTGGGAGAGACCCAGTACTTC
many	TRBV5-1	TRBJ2-2	NA	CASSSPANTGELFF	TGCGCCAGCAGCTCCCCCGCGAACACCGGGGAGCTGTTTTTT
many	TRBV12-3/TRBV12-4	TRBJ1-1	NA	CASRWGVREDEAFF	TGTGCCAGCAGGTGGGGCGTACGGGAGGATGAAGCTTTCTTT
many	TRBV29-1	TRBJ1-4	NA	CSVEAVSGKLFF	TGCAGCGTTGAAGCAGTCTCGGGAAAACTGTTTTTT
many	TRBV7-9	TRBJ2-6	NA	CASSPPSSGANVLTF	TGTGCCAGCAGCCCCCCGTCCTCTGGGGCCAACGTCCTGACTTTC
many	TRBV20-1	TRBJ2-1	TRBD2	CSARDPSGRAYNEQFF	TGCAGTGCTAGAGATCCTAGCGGGAGGGCCTACAATGAGCAGTTCTTC
many	TRBV5-1	TRBJ2-3	NA	CASSLTRGGTDTQYF	TGCGCCAGCAGCTTGACCCGAGGAGGCACAGATACGCAGTATTTT
many	TRBV15	TRBJ2-7	NA	CATSRVDETEQYF	TGTGCCACCAGCAGAGTTGACGAAACCGAGCAGTACTTC
many	TRBV12-3/TRBV12-4	TRBJ2-7	TRBD1	CASTGGTGTGEQYF	TGTGCCAGCACCGGCGGGACAGGCACGGGGGAGCAGTACTTC
many	TRBV7-9	TRBJ2-3	NA	CASSLGPTQYF	TGTGCCAGCAGCTTGGGCCCTACGCAGTATTTT
many	TRBV28	TRBJ2-7	NA	CASSLRWEQYF	TGTGCCAGCAGTTTGAGGTGGGAGCAGTACTTC
many	TRBV30	TRBJ1-3	NA	CAWRHANGNTIYF	TGTGCCTGGAGACACGCCAATGGAAACACCATATATTTT
many	TRBV19	TRBJ1-6	NA	CASSNEGAANSPLHF	TGTGCCAGTAGTAACGAGGGCGCGGCGAATTCACCCCTCCACTTT
NA	TRBV21-1	TRBJ2-3	NA	CASSKYCVPDTQYF	TGTGCCAGCAGCAAATATTGCGTCCCAGATACGCAGTATTTT
many	TRBV28	TRBJ2-4	NA	CAGGPHKNIQYF	TGTGCCGGAGGGCCTCACAAAAACATTCAGTACTTC
few	TRBV7-9	TRBJ1-4	NA	CASSLLQGGTEKLFF	TGTGCCAGCAGCTTGTTGCAAGGAGGGACCGAAAAACTGTTTTTT